Below, 8 T cell receptor beta chains from the same sample are listed, as sequenced in a study of a mutant IDH1 vaccine in newly diagnosed glioma. Their antigens are not known. Indicated time point: week 5, during vaccination. Topical imiquimod accompanied each vaccine dose, which consisted of 300 ug of mutant IDH1 20-mer peptide. Produced via immunoSEQ multiplex PCR; TCRdb's table is partial and in-frame only. The repertoire holds 50,000 to 60,000 clones, 78% seen once, with around 4.9% in the top ten. Sequencing used PBMCs, obtained from a glioma patient whose treatment included an IDH1 peptide vaccine. The receptors come from a man in his fifties or sixties with glioma.

This clone has more than one count but fewer than ten. This chain joins TRBV5-4 and TRBJ2-7; D is ambiguous. CDR3 size: 13 residues. Looked up from germline, CDR1 is SGHNT and CDR2 is YYREEE (reference sequence). The V end was cut by 0 bases, the J end by 9 bases, with 13 bases between. CDR3 sequence (DNA): TGTGCCAGCAGCTTGGGAGGAGCTGACCGGCAGTACTTC. This encodes CASSLGGADRQYF.

The table lists this clone with a few counts. The chain uses TRBV10-2 and TRBJ2-7; TRBD1 is a possible D gene (7 bases). The V and J ends lost 2 bases and 3 bases respectively, with 14 bases between them. Germline V lookup: CDR1 WSHSY, CDR2 SAAADI. The CDR3 contains 15 residues. The CDR3 loop is CASSEGRGTFYEQYF. The CDR3 nucleotides are TGCGCCAGCAGTGAGGGCAGGGGGACTTTCTACGAGCAGTACTTC.

This clone is labeled medium-sized. The chain's CDR3 is CASSRDRGNYGYTF. The CDR3 nucleotides read TGTGCCAGTAGCCGGGACAGGGGGAACTATGGCTACACCTTC. V is TRBV19 and J is TRBJ1-2; TRBD1 matches at 11 bases. V trimming: 6 bases; J trimming: 2 bases; junction bases outside the gene matches: 2. The germline CDR1 and CDR2 sequences are LNHDA and SQIVND (reference sequence). The CDR3 contains 14 residues.

There are a few counts of this clone. This chain links TRBV14 with TRBJ1-1; D is undetermined. The CDR3 consists of 14 residues. The V end was cut by 1 base, the J end by 0 bases, with 6 bases between. CDR1 is SGHDN and CDR2 is FVKESK in the germline V gene. The CDR3 reads CASSQGRMNTEAFF. The CDR3 region has the DNA TGTGCCAGCAGCCAAGGCCGGATGAACACTGAAGCTTTCTTT.

The chain combines TRBV29-1 with TRBJ2-1, with a tentative D call TRBD1 (6 bases). The germline V gene encodes CDR1 SQVTM and CDR2 ANQGSEA. The CDR3 consists of 12 residues. V gave up 4 bases and J gave up 4 bases, with 8 bases separating them. The DNA for the CDR3 is TGCAGCGTTGCGGACAGTTACAATGAGCAGTTCTTC. Residues: CSVADSYNEQFF.

The chain uses TRBV4-1 and TRBJ2-2; possible D gene TRBD2, 6 bases. V shed 5 bases and J shed 2 bases, with 9 bases lying between them. There are 14 residues in the CDR3. Germline V gene sequence: CDR1 MGHRA, CDR2 YSYEKL. The CDR3 coding sequence is TGCGCCAGCAGCATGGGACTTAACACCGGGGAGCTGTTTTTT. The encoded protein is CASSMGLNTGELFF.

The chain uses TRBV7-9 and TRBJ2-3, with 8 nucleotides matching TRBD1. Per the germline V gene, CDR1 is SEHNR and CDR2 is FQNEAQ (reference sequence). Germline trimming cut 7 bases from V and 6 bases from J; bases unmatched to any gene: 9. CDR3 length: 14 residues. As DNA, the CDR3 is TGTGCCAGCACCCCGGGACAGGAGGTGGATACGCAGTATTTT. Amino acids: CASTPGQEVDTQYF. The whole variable domain, filled in from reference TRBV7-9 and TRBJ2-3, reads DTGVSQNPRHKITKRGQNVTFRCDPISEHNRLYWYRQTLGQGPEFLTYFQNEAQLEKSRLLSDRFSAERPKGSFSTLEIQRTEQGDSAMYLCASTPGQEVDTQYFGPGTRLTVL.

This clone was counted once. The chain links TRBV7-2 to TRBJ2-3; D gene unclear. Germline V gives CDR1 SGHTA, CDR2 FQGNSA. V lost 4 bases and J lost 2, with 13 bases in between. This CDR3 comprises 15 residues. CDR3 protein: CASSSPDTLTDTQYF. CDR3 bases: TGTGCCAGCAGCTCCCCCGACACCCTCACAGATACGCAGTATTTT.